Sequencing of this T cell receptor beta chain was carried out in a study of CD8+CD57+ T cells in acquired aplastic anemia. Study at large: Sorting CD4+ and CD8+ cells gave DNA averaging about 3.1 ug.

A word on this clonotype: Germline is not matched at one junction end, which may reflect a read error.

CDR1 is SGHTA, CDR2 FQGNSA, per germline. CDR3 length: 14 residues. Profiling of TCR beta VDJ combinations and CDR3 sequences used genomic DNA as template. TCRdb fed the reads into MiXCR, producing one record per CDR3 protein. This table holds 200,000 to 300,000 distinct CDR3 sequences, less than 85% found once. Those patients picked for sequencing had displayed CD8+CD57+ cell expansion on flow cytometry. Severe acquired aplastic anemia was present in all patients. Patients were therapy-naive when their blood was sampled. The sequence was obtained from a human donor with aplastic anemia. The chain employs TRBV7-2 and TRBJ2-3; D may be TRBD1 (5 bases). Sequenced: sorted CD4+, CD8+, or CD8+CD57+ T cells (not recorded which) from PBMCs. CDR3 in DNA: TGTGCCAGCAGCTTTGCGGCAGGCCCGACAGCCCAGTCCTTT. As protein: CASSFAAGPTAQSF.